What follows is one T cell receptor (beta chain) and its context. Produced via immunoSEQ multiplex PCR; TCRdb's table is partial and in-frame only. The table includes approximately 270,000 clones, 70% to 90% detected once. The CDR3 runs to 14 residues. Per the germline V gene, CDR1 is SEHNR and CDR2 is FQNEAQ (reference sequence). After removal of 0 bases from V and 6 bases from J, the junction contained 0 bases not matched to a gene. This entry comes from a study of blood T cell repertoires in COVID-19. The chain joins TRBV7-9 to TRBJ1-4; 8 nucleotides align to TRBD1. Sequencing was done on a sample of peripheral blood. The TCR originated in a woman in her seventies with acute or convalescent COVID-19. This CDR3 reads CASSLAQGDEKLFF. The CDR3 region has the DNA TGTGCCAGCAGCTTAGCACAGGGGGATGAAAAACTGTTTTTT.